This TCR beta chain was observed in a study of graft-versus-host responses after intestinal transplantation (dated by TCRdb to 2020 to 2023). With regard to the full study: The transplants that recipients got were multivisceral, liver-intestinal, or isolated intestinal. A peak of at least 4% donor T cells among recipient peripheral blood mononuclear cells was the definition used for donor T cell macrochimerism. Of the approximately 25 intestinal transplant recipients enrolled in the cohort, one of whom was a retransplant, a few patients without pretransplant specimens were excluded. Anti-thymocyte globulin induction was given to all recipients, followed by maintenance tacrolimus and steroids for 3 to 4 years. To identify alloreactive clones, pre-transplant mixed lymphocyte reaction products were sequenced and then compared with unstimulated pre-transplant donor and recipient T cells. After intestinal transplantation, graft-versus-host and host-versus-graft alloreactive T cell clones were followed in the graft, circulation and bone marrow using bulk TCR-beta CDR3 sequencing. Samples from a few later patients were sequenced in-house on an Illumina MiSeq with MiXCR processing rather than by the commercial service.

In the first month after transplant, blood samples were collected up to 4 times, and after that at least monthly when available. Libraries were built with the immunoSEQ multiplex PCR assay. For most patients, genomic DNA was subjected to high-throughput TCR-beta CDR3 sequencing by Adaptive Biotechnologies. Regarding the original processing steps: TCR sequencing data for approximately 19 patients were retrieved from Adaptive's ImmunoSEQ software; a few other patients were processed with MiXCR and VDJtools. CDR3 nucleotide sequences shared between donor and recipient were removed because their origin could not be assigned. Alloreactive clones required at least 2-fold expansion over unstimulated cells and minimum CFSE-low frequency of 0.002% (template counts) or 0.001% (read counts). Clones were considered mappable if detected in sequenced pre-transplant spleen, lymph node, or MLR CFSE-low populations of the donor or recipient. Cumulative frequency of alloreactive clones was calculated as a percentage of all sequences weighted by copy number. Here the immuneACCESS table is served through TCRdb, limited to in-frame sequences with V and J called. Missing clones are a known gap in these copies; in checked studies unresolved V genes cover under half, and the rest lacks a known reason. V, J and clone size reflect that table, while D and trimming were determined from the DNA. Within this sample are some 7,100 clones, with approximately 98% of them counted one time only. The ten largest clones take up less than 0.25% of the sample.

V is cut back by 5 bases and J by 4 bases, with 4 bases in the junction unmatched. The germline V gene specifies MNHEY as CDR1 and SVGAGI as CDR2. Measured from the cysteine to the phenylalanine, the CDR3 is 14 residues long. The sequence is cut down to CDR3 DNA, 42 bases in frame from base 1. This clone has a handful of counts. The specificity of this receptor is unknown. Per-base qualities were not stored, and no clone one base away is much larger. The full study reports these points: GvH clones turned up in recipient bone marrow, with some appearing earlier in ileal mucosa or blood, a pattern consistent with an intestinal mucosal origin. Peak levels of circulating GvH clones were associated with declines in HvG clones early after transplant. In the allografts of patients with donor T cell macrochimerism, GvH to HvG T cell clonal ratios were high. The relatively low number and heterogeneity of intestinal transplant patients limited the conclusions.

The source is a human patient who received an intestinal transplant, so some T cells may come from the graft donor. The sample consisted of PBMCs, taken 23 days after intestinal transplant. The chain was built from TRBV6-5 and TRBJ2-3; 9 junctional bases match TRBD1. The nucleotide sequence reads TGTGCCAGCAGTAACAGGGGGCGGGCAGATACGCAGTATTTT. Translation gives CASSNRGRADTQYF.